The 32 T cell receptor beta chains given below trace back to one sample, sequenced in a study of CD8 T cells in Susac syndrome. RNA, at about 0.5 to 1 ug, was reverse transcribed with random hexamers. TCRdb analysed the immunoSEQ multiplex PCR reads with MiXCR anew, one entry per CDR3 protein. The table includes roughly 200,000 distinct CDR3 sequences, about 93% detected once. Sample: CD4+ T cells from PBMCs. The receptors originated from a human donor in good health.

The V call is TRBV19, the J call TRBJ1-5; possibly TRBD1 for D (5 bases). Trimming took 5 bases from V and 2 from J, leaving 13 bases between them. The CDR3 spans 15 residues. CDR1 LNHDA and CDR2 SQIVND come from the germline V gene (reference sequence). CDR3 protein: CASSSPGKGNQPQHF. CDR3 DNA: TGTGCCAGTAGTTCGCCAGGGAAGGGCAATCAGCCCCAGCATTTT.

The chain employs TRBV19 and TRBJ2-2; D not resolved. V lost 1 base to trimming and J lost 4 bases, with 4 bases between them. Germline V gives CDR1 LNHDA, CDR2 SQIVND (reference sequence). The CDR3 loop spans 13 amino acids. Written as DNA, the CDR3 is TGTGCCAGTAGTATAGGCAGCACCGGGGAGCTGTTTTTT. This encodes CASSIGSTGELFF.

The CDR3 region has the DNA TGTGCCATCAAAGGACAGGACCCGAATAACACCGGGGAGCTGTTTTTT. Its protein is CAIKGQDPNNTGELFF. The chain carries TRBV10-3 and TRBJ2-2; 7 nucleotides match TRBD1. Germline V gene data show CDR1 as ENHRY and CDR2 as SYGVKD. This CDR3 comprises 16 residues. The J segment lost 2 bases and the V segment lost 7 bases, leaving 10 bases of the junction unmatched.

The V call is TRBV20-1, the J call TRBJ2-7; the D gene is possibly TRBD1 (6 bases). V was cut by 5 bases and J by 2 bases, with 16 bases left in between. Germline V gene lookup returns CDR1 DFQATT and CDR2 SNEGSKA (reference sequence). CDR3 length equals 14 residues. DNA of the CDR3: TGCAGTGCTGGTCCGGGACACACGACCTACGAGCAGTACTTC. It yields the protein CSAGPGHTTYEQYF.

The V and J genes are TRBV25-1 and TRBJ1-6; 9 positions agree with TRBD1. Germline CDR1 MGHDK, CDR2 SYGVNS. The CDR3 runs 19 residues. The ends lost 1 base at V and 8 bases at J; junction bases unmatched: 15. The CDR3 bases are TGTGCCAGCAGTGAATCTCAGGCCCAGTCGGGACAGGGCGATTCACCCCTCCACTTT. Protein product: CASSESQAQSGQGDSPLHF.

The rearrangement links TRBV5-1 to TRBJ1-4; D unresolved. CDR1 SGHRS and CDR2 YFSETQ come from the germline V gene. The CDR3 has 14 amino acids. V lost 2 bases to trimming and J lost 0 bases, with 5 bases between them. The CDR3 nucleotides are TGCGCCAGCAGCTTAGAAACAACTAATGAAAAACTGTTTTTT. This codes for CASSLETTNEKLFF. Together with reference TRBV5-1 and TRBJ1-4, the CDR3 gives the full variable domain: KAGVTQTPRYLIKTRGQQVTLSCSPISGHRSVSWYQQTPGQGLQFLFEYFSETQRNKGNFPGRFSGRQFSNSRSEMNVSTLELGDSALYLCASSLETTNEKLFFGSGTQLSVL.

V and J are TRBV29-1 and TRBJ1-2, with TRBD1 identical over 9 bases. This CDR3 contains 15 residues. Germline CDR1 SQVTM, CDR2 ANQGSEA. Trimming cost V 3 bases and J 2 bases; bases outside gene matches: 7. In DNA, the CDR3 is TGCAGCGTTGAGGGAGGACAGGGGCGAAACTATGGCTACACCTTC. This translates into CSVEGGQGRNYGYTF.

The table lists this clonotype with a count of one. This sequence joins TRBV4-1 and TRBJ1-5; D gene uncertain. The CDR3 contains 16 residues. Trimming left V 7 bases short and J 3 bases short, with 19 bases between. Germline V gene data show CDR1 as MGHRA and CDR2 as YSYEKL. The CDR3 spells CASTPFAGLANQPQHF. The CDR3 DNA is TGCGCCAGCACTCCCTTCGCCGGACTGGCCAATCAGCCCCAGCATTTT.

This chain links TRBV29-1 with TRBJ1-2; D is undetermined. The length of the CDR3 is 14 residues. Germline values: CDR1 SQVTM, CDR2 ANQGSEA. V was clipped by 4 bases and J by 0 bases, with 12 bases between them. CDR3 in DNA: TGCAGCGTTGTACTTCCCGGAGCTAACTATGGCTACACCTTC. Protein: CSVVLPGANYGYTF.

CDR3 sequence (DNA): TGCGCCAGCAGCTTGGAACTAGCGGGAGACACCGGGGAGCTGTTTTTT. Amino acids: CASSLELAGDTGELFF. The V gene is TRBV5-1, the J gene TRBJ2-2; 11 bases match TRBD2. Looked up from germline, CDR1 is SGHRS and CDR2 is YFSETQ. Losses at the gene ends were 0 bases for V and 3 bases for J; bases not matched to a gene: 1. There are 16 residues in the CDR3. Using reference TRBV5-1 and TRBJ2-2 for the parts outside the CDR3, the full variable domain is KAGVTQTPRYLIKTRGQQVTLSCSPISGHRSVSWYQQTPGQGLQFLFEYFSETQRNKGNFPGRFSGRQFSNSRSEMNVSTLELGDSALYLCASSLELAGDTGELFFGEGSRLTVL.

The rearrangement links TRBV12-3 or TRBV12-4 to TRBJ2-3, with TRBD2 matching over 11 bases. The CDR3 is 13 amino acids. With 10 bases clipped from V and 3 bases from J, the junction kept 3 bases outside the gene matches. CDR3 DNA sequence: TGTGCCACCCGACTAGCGGGGACAGATACGCAGTATTTT. It encodes CATRLAGTDTQYF.

DNA of the CDR3: TGTGCCAGCAGTTACCCTAGCAGGACCGGGGAGCTGTTTTTT. Translating gives CASSYPSRTGELFF. The gene calls are TRBV6-6 and TRBJ2-2, with D perhaps TRBD2 (5 bases). V was trimmed by 2 bases and J by 5 bases, leaving 9 bases between them. Looked up from germline, CDR1 is MNHNY and CDR2 is SVGAGI (reference sequence). The CDR3 loop spans 14 amino acids.

The chain uses TRBV11-2 and TRBJ2-1; 8 bases match TRBD1. The length of the CDR3 is 15 residues. With 1 base clipped from V and 7 bases from J, the junction kept 6 bases outside the gene matches. Looked up from germline, CDR1 is SGHAT and CDR2 is FQNNGV. Here the CDR3 reads CASSLGWDRFNEQFF. In nucleotides, the CDR3 is TGTGCCAGCAGCTTAGGATGGGACAGGTTTAATGAGCAGTTCTTC.

This sequence joins TRBV7-2 and TRBJ1-2; possibly TRBD1 for D (5 bases). This CDR3 spans 13 amino acids. The germline V gene encodes CDR1 SGHTA and CDR2 FQGNSA. V lost 7 bases and J lost 2, with 11 bases in between. CDR3 amino acids: CASNAGLNYGYTF. CDR3 in DNA: TGTGCCAGCAACGCGGGACTGAACTATGGCTACACCTTC.

This clonotype was counted only a few times. This chain joins TRBV7-9 and TRBJ1-1, with D unresolved. Germline loops: CDR1 SEHNR, CDR2 FQNEAQ (reference sequence). V lost 5 bases and J lost 0, with 7 bases in between. This CDR3 is 13 amino acids long. Here the CDR3 reads CASSLSVNTEAFF. The CDR3 DNA is TGTGCCAGCAGCCTCTCGGTGAACACTGAAGCTTTCTTT.

A few counts support this clonotype. The gene calls are TRBV3-1 and TRBJ2-5; D possibly corresponds to TRBD2 (7 bases). The CDR3 is 13 residues long. V lost 6 bases to trimming and J lost 5 bases, with 13 bases between them. The germline gives CDR1 LGHDT, CDR2 YNNKEL (reference sequence). CDR3 loop: CASRLQGGETQYF. CDR3 DNA sequence: TGTGCCAGCAGATTACAGGGAGGGGAGACCCAGTACTTC.

The V and J genes are TRBV7-2 and TRBJ2-4; TRBD1 matches at 9 bases. CDR3 length equals 18 residues. Trimming cost V 4 bases and J 7 bases; bases outside gene matches: 17. CDR1 and CDR2 (germline): SGHTA, FQGNSA. CDR3 in amino acids: CASSSAPYRGRGGNIQYF. CDR3 DNA: TGTGCCAGCAGCTCCGCCCCATACAGGGGGCGAGGGGGTAACATTCAGTACTTC.

The chain uses TRBV15 and TRBJ2-6; D may be TRBD1 (6 bases). The CDR3 loop spans 19 amino acids. Germline V CDR1 and CDR2: LNHNV, YYDKDF (reference sequence). The V gene lost 0 bases and the J gene lost 0 bases, with 15 bases spanning the gap. Here the CDR3 reads CATSRDPPGQLSGANVLTF. CDR3 sequence (DNA): TGTGCCACCAGCAGAGATCCACCGGGACAACTCTCTGGGGCCAACGTCCTGACTTTC.

The rearrangement links TRBV5-6 to TRBJ2-7; D possibly corresponds to TRBD2 (6 bases). The V end lost 0 bases, the J end lost 9 bases, and 16 bases lay between the germline ends. The CDR3 has 14 amino acids. The germline V gene encodes CDR1 SGHDT and CDR2 YYEEEE. The CDR3 nucleotides are TGTGCCAGCAGCTTGGGGGACTCCCTTGGGGGGCAGTACTTC. Translation gives CASSLGDSLGGQYF.

This chain joins TRBV4-1 and TRBJ2-3, with unresolved D. The V end was cut by 1 base, the J end by 6 bases, with 8 bases between. The CDR3 contains 13 residues. Germline V CDR1 and CDR2: MGHRA, YSYEKL. This CDR3 reads CASSQGPGDTQYF. In nucleotides, the CDR3 is TGCGCCAGCAGCCAAGGCCCTGGGGATACGCAGTATTTT.

V usage is TRBV3-1 and J usage is TRBJ2-3, with unresolved D. V lost 4 bases to trimming and J lost 7 bases, with 12 bases between them. The CDR3 contains 13 residues. Germline CDR1 and CDR2: LGHDT and YNNKEL (reference sequence). In nucleotides, the CDR3 is TGTGCCAGCAGCCCCGACACCGCCAATACGCAGTATTTT. This gives the protein CASSPDTANTQYF.

The V gene is TRBV5-1, the J gene TRBJ2-4; D ambiguous. This CDR3 comprises 14 residues. CDR1 and CDR2 (germline): SGHRS, YFSETQ. V dropped 4 bases and J dropped 1 base, with 9 bases sitting between them. Here the CDR3 DNA reads TGCGCCAGCAGCCCTCACGGGGCCAAAAACATTCAGTACTTC. Protein: CASSPHGAKNIQYF. The entire variable domain, with the rest obtained from reference TRBV5-1 and TRBJ2-4, is as follows: KAGVTQTPRYLIKTRGQQVTLSCSPISGHRSVSWYQQTPGQGLQFLFEYFSETQRNKGNFPGRFSGRQFSNSRSEMNVSTLELGDSALYLCASSPHGAKNIQYFGAGTRLSVL.

This clonotype appeared a single time. This chain connects TRBV12-3 or TRBV12-4 to TRBJ1-5, with 9 bases identical to TRBD1. There are 15 residues in the CDR3. Losses at the gene ends were 1 base for V and 7 bases for J; bases not matched to a gene: 5. The CDR3 nucleotides are TGTGCCAGCAGTTTAGGGACAGGGGCCGGCCAGCCCCAGCATTTT. This codes for CASSLGTGAGQPQHF.

The V gene is TRBV25-1, the J gene TRBJ2-7, with 10 bases aligning to TRBD1. V shed 4 bases and J 6 bases; nucleotides not matched to a gene: 9. In germline, CDR1 is MGHDK, CDR2 SYGVNS. The CDR3 length is 15 residues. The CDR3 coding sequence is TGTGCCAGCAGTGGGCGGACAGGGGGAGTTAGCGAGCAGTACTTC. Protein product: CASSGRTGGVSEQYF.

The chain joins TRBV11-2 to TRBJ1-1; unclear D gene. V lost 7 bases, J lost 1 base, and 7 bases lay in between. Germline CDR1 reads SGHAT; CDR2 reads FQNNGV. CDR3 size: 12 residues. CDR3 sequence reads: CASTPGNTEAFF. The DNA for the CDR3 is TGTGCCAGCACCCCCGGGAACACTGAAGCTTTCTTT. Supplemented by reference TRBV11-2 and TRBJ1-1, the full variable domain reads EAGVAQSPRYKIIEKRQSVAFWCNPISGHATLYWYQQILGQGPKLLIQFQNNGVVDDSQLPKDRFSAERLKGVDSTLKIQPAKLEDSAVYLCASTPGNTEAFFGQGTRLTVV.

The chain combines TRBV3-1 with TRBJ2-6, with D perhaps TRBD1 or TRBD2 (5 bases each). Trimming removed 5 bases at V and 4 bases at J, with 15 bases between. Germline V gene lookup returns CDR1 LGHDT and CDR2 YNNKEL (reference sequence). The CDR3 totals 16 residues. In DNA form, the CDR3 reads TGTGCCAGCAGCTCCGGGACGCCGTCCGGGGCCAACGTCCTGACTTTC. Its translation: CASSSGTPSGANVLTF.

The chain has TRBV19 and TRBJ2-3; D might be TRBD1 (6 bases). The V end was cut by 5 bases, the J end by 6 bases, with 24 bases between. Germline-derived CDR1 and CDR2 are LNHDA and SQIVND (reference sequence). CDR3 length equals 17 residues. The CDR3 region is CASSFKTGKSAGDTQYF. The CDR3 DNA is TGTGCCAGTAGTTTCAAGACAGGCAAATCCGCCGGTGATACGCAGTATTTT.

J is TRBJ1-2 and V is TRBV12-3 or TRBV12-4; weak D call: TRBD1 (6 bases). The CDR3 runs to 15 residues. V was cut by 6 bases and J by 1 base, with 15 bases left in between. As DNA, the CDR3 is TGTGCCAGCAGAGAGGCGGGGGGCCTTAACTATGGCTACACCTTC. As protein: CASREAGGLNYGYTF.

The chain couples TRBV5-4 to TRBJ2-7; 7 bases agree with TRBD1. Germline values: CDR1 SGHNT, CDR2 YYREEE (reference sequence). This CDR3 is built from 14 residues. V gave up 4 bases and J gave up 2 bases; unmatched junction bases: 6. CDR3 protein: CASSHRGGAYEQYF. CDR3 bases: TGTGCCAGCAGCCACAGGGGTGGCGCCTACGAGCAGTACTTC.

V and J are TRBV6-2 or TRBV6-3 and TRBJ2-7; a possible D gene is TRBD1 (6 bases). Between the trimmed V and J ends, which lost 8 bases and 0 bases, there was a span of 11 bases. This CDR3 comprises 13 residues. Per germline, CDR1 MNHEY and CDR2 SVGEGT. CDR3 residues: CASRDTSSYEQYV. CDR3 in DNA: TGTGCCAGCCGGGACACGAGCTCCTACGAGCAGTACGTC.

This chain links TRBV6-6 with TRBJ2-1; D gene uncertain. Trimming left V 2 bases short and J 3 bases short, with 5 bases between. This CDR3 contains 13 residues. CDR1 and CDR2 (germline): MNHNY, SVGAGI (reference sequence). The CDR3 bases are TGTGCCAGCAGTTACGATAACTACAATGAGCAGTTCTTC. Its protein is CASSYDNYNEQFF.

The V call is TRBV29-1, the J call TRBJ1-2; D is perhaps TRBD1 (5 bases). Trimming left V 7 bases short and J 0 bases short, with 12 bases between. Germline CDR1 is SQVTM and CDR2 is ANQGSEA. CDR3 size: 13 residues. CDR3 sequence: CSAERGPNYGYTF. The CDR3 DNA is TGCAGCGCCGAGAGGGGTCCTAACTATGGCTACACCTTC.